The entry below gives a single T cell receptor beta chain sequence along with its context. The antigen it binds to is not known. Base qualities are not provided; no much larger clone lies one nucleotide away. Other nucleotide sequences in the sample specify the same CDR3. The record originates from a study of siplizumab effects on memory and regulatory T cells (dated by TCRdb to about 2019). The study in broad terms: The effect of the anti-CD2 antibody siplizumab on alloreactive T-cell subsets was examined in allogeneic mixed lymphocyte reactions constructed from human PBMCs. The investigation overall reported the following: Because sequences at frequencies below about 10^-5 were poorly captured, only a minor fraction of alloreactive clones could be mapped back to unstimulated subsets. A naive or memory phenotype could not be assigned to roughly 75-95% of proliferating CD4+ or CD8+ clones. The cumulative frequency of alloreactive sequences that could be traced back to unstimulated CD4+ memory T cells was significantly reduced by siplizumab. The suppressive function of proliferating Tregs from siplizumab cultures was not functionally confirmed. Greater diversity appeared to be present in unstimulated naive T cells than in memory T cells, and a substantial contribution to the alloresponse seemed to be made by naive cells. Among mappable alloreactive CD4+ clones, the Treg-derived fraction averaged approximately 63% with siplizumab versus 26.9% in control reactions.

Libraries came from the immunoSEQ multiplex PCR assay. Roughly 10^5 TCR templates per sample were assayed on the deep sequencing platform. Genomic DNA extracted from sorted T cells was used for TCRbeta CDR3 sequencing. On the study's bioinformatics: Clonal analysis of TCRbeta CDR3 data was done in the R programming language. Comparing unstimulated samples against CFSE-low samples taken after the reaction was how alloreactive CD4+ and CD8+ clones were defined. By matching sequences to the repertoires of sorted unstimulated Treg and non-Treg cells, each alloreactive CD4+ clone was assigned a regulatory or non-regulatory origin. Not all clones reach the TCRdb copy of this immuneACCESS table, which keeps in-frame sequences only. Checked studies attribute under half of the gap to unresolved V genes and leave the rest unexplained. V, J and clone size are those of that table, while D and trimming were read from the DNA. Here the sample has some 97,000 clones; 75% to 95% occur a single time. Jointly, the top ten make up 0.15% of the sample.

Sorted unstimulated T cells and proliferating T cells recovered from mixed lymphocyte reactions were subjected to TCRbeta CDR3 sequencing. Fresh whole blood from fewer than twelve HLA-typed healthy donors was used to isolate PBMCs. CDR1 and CDR2, looked up from the germline V gene (reference sequence), are SEHNR and FQNEAQ. Trimming takes 5 bases from V and 7 bases from J, and the germline ends sit 9 bases apart. From the cysteine up to the phenylalanine, the CDR3 has a length of 11 residues. Only CDR3 DNA is held: 33 bases, read in frame from base 1. The clonotype comes from a human donor in good health. The sequencing sample was made of CD4+ T cells sorted from blood. Rearrangement joined TRBV7-9 to TRBJ2-7, with an unclear D gene assignment. The CDR3 reads CASSKDHEQYF. The sequence in DNA is TGTGCCAGCAGCAAAGACCATGAGCAGTACTTC.